The present TCR beta chain was sequenced within a study of CD8 T cells in ankylosing spondylitis. The study, taken as a whole, reports: Reports say disease-linked clones showed up significantly more in matched ankylosing spondylitis synovial fluid.

Trimming left V 2 bases short and J 0 bases short, with 13 bases between. The V gene's germline CDR1 is MNHEY and CDR2 SVGEGT. The CDR3 spans 16 residues. MiXCR was run by TCRdb on the 5' RACE reads, yielding one entry per CDR3 protein. The sample has about 130,000 distinct CDR3 sequences, just under 7.5% seen once; the top ten hold roughly 12%. There are many counts of this clonotype. No antigen is known for it. The J gene is TRBJ1-1, the V gene TRBV6-2 or TRBV6-3; weak D call: TRBD1 (6 bases). The sequenced sample consisted of blood, either unsorted or a sorted T cell fraction (not recorded which). This receptor was identified in a female donor with ankylosing spondylitis or in good health (not recorded which). The CDR3 sequence is CASSYRAGALNTEAFF. CDR3 bases: TGTGCCAGCAGTTACAGGGCAGGGGCCCTGAACACTGAAGCTTTCTTT.